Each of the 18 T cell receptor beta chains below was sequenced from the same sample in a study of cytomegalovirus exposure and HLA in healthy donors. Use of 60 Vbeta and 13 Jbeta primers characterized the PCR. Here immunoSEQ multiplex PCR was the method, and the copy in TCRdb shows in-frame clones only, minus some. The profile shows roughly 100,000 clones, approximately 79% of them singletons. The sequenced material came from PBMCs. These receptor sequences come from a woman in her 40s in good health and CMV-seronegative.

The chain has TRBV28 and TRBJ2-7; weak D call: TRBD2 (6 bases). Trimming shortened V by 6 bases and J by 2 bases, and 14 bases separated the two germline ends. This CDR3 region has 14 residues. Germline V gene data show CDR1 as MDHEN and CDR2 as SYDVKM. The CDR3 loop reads CASSLSGKTYEQYF. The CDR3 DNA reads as TGTGCCAGCAGCCTTAGCGGAAAGACCTACGAGCAGTACTTC.

DNA of the CDR3: TGTGCCAGCACCACAGGGGGGGCGCTTCATGGCTACACCTTC. Translating gives CASTTGGALHGYTF. The V call is TRBV28, the J call TRBJ1-2; 8 positions match TRBD1. Germline V CDR1 and CDR2: MDHEN, SYDVKM. CDR3 length equals 14 residues. The trim removed 7 bases at V and 6 bases at J, leaving 10 bases unmatched.

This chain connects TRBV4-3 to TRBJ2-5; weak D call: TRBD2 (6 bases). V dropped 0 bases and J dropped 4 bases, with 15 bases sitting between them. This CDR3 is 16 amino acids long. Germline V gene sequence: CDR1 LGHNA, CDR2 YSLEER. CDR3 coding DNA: TGCGCCAGCAGCCAAGATCTCGGGGGAGAGGGAGAGACCCAGTACTTC. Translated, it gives CASSQDLGGEGETQYF.

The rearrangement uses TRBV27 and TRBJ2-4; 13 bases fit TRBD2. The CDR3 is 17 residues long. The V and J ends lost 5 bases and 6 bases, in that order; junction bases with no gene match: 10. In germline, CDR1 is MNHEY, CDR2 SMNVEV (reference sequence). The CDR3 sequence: CASSLTSGRARGNIQYF. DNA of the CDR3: TGTGCCAGCAGTCTCACTAGCGGGAGGGCTCGGGGAAACATTCAGTACTTC.

The DNA of the CDR3 is TGTGCCAGCAGTACACCGGGGGTTCAGCCCCAGCATTTT. This encodes CASSTPGVQPQHF. The chain employs TRBV28 and TRBJ1-5; a possible D gene is TRBD1 (5 bases). The CDR3 is 13 residues long. Trimming cost V 5 bases and J 6 bases, with 11 bases left between them. CDR1 is MDHEN, CDR2 SYDVKM, per germline.

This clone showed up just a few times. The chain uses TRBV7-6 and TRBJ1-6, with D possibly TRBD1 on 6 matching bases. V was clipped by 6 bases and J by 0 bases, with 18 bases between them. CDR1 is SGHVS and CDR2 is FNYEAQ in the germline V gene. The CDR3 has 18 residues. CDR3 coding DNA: TGTGCCAGCAGTAGGGACATAGCCCAAAGCTCCTATAATTCACCCCTCCACTTT. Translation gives CASSRDIAQSSYNSPLHF. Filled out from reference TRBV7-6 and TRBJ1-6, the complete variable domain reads GAGVSQSPRYKVTKRGQDVALRCDPISGHVSLYWYRQALGQGPEFLTYFNYEAQQDKSGLPNDRFSAERPEGSISTLTIQRTEQRDSAMYRCASSRDIAQSSYNSPLHFGNGTRLTVT.

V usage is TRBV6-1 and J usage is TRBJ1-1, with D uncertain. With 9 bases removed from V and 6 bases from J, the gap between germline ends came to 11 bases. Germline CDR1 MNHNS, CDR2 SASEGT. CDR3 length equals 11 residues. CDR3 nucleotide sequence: TGTGCCAGTAACTCCCAGGCTGAAGCTTTCTTT. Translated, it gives CASNSQAEAFF.

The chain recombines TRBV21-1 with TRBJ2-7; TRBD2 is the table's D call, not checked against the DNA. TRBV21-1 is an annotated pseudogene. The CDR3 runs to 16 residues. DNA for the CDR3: TGTGCCAGCAGCAAGAGCGGGACACCTACTACGCGGGGGGGGCACTTC. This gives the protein CASSKSGTPTTRGGHF.

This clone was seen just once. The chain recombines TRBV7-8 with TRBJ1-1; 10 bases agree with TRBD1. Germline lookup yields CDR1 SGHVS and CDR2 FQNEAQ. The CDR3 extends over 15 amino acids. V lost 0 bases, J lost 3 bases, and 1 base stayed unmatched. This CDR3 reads CASSLADRGDTEAFF. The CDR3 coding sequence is TGTGCCAGCAGCTTAGCGGACAGGGGGGACACTGAAGCTTTCTTT. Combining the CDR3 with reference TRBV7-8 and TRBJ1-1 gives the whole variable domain GAGVSQSPRYKVAKRGQDVALRCDPISGHVSLFWYQQALGQGPEFLTYFQNEAQLDKSGLPSDRFFAERPEGSVSTLKIQRTQQEDSAVYLCASSLADRGDTEAFFGQGTRLTVV.

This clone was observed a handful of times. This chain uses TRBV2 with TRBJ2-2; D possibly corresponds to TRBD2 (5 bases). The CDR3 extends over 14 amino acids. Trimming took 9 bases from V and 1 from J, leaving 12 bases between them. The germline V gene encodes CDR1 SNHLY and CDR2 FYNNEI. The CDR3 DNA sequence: TGTGCCAGTAAGGACTCACAGAACACCGGGGAGCTGTTTTTT. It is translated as CASKDSQNTGELFF.

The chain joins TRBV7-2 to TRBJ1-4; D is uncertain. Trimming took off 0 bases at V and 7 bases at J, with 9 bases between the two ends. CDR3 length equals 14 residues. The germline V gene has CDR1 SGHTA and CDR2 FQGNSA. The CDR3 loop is CASSLAFSAEKLFF. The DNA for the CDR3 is TGTGCCAGCAGCTTAGCCTTTAGTGCTGAAAAACTGTTTTTT.

CDR3 coding DNA: TGTGCCAGCAGTTTATCCCAGACATACAGGCAAGCCTACGAGCAGTACTTC. Encoded protein: CASSLSQTYRQAYEQYF. The chain links TRBV27 to TRBJ2-7; D possibly corresponds to TRBD1 (5 bases). The CDR3 consists of 17 residues. Between the trimmed V and J ends, which lost 0 bases and 2 bases, there was a span of 17 bases. Germline values: CDR1 MNHEY, CDR2 SMNVEV (reference sequence).

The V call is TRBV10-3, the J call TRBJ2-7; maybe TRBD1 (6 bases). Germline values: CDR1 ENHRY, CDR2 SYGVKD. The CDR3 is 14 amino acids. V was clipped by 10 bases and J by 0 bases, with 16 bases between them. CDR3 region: CATLDSPDSYEQYF. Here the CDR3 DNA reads TGTGCCACCCTGGACAGCCCCGACTCCTACGAGCAGTACTTC.

The CDR3 loop is CASSLTANTGELFF. CDR3 sequence (DNA): TGTGCCAGCAGCTTGACAGCGAACACCGGGGAGCTGTTTTTT. This rearrangement joins TRBV11-3 to TRBJ2-2, with a possible D match to TRBD1 (5 bases). Trimming took 3 bases from V and 0 from J, leaving 5 bases between them. Germline CDR1 is SGHNT and CDR2 is YENEEA. This CDR3 contains 14 residues.

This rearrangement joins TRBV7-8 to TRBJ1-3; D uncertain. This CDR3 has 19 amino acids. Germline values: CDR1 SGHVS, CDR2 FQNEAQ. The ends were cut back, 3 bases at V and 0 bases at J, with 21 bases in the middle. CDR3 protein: CASSFRSGAGLRSGNTIYF. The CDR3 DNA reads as TGTGCCAGCAGCTTCCGGTCCGGTGCAGGTCTACGCTCTGGAAACACCATATATTTT.

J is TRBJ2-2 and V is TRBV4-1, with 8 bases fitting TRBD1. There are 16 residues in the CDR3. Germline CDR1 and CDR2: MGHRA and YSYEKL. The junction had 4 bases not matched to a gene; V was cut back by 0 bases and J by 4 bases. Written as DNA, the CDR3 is TGCGCCAGCAGCCAAGACCCAGGGGGCGTCACCGGGGAGCTGTTTTTT. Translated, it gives CASSQDPGGVTGELFF.

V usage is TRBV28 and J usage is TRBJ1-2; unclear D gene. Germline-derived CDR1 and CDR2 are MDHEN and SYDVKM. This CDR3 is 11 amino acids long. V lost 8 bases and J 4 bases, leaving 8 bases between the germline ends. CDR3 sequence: CASESFYGYTF. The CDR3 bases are TGTGCCAGCGAGAGCTTCTATGGCTACACCTTC.

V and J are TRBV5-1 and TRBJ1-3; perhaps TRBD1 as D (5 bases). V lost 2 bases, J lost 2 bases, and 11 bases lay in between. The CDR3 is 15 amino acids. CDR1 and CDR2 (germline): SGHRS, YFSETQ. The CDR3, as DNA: TGCGCCAGCAGCTTCGGGGGGACCGCTGGAAACACCATATATTTT. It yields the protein CASSFGGTAGNTIYF.